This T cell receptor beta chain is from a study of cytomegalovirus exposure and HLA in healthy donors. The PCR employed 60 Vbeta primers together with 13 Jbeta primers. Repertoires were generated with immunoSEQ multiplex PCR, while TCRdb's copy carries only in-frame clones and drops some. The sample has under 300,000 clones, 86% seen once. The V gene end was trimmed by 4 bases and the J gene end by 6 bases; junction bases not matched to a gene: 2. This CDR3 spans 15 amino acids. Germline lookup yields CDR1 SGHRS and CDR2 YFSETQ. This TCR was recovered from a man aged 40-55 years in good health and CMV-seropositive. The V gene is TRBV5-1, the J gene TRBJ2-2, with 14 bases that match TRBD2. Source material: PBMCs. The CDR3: CASSAGLAGAGELFF. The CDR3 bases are TGCGCCAGCAGCGCGGGACTAGCGGGAGCCGGGGAGCTGTTTTTT.